These 5 T cell receptor beta chains originate from one sample sequenced in a study of OX40 agonist ivuxolimab in advanced cancers. The assay was immunoSEQ multiplex PCR, and TCRdb's table has in-frame clones only and misses some. Seen here are roughly 56,000 clones, more than 75% observed once, and the top ten hold 4.7%. The sequencing used CD4+ or CD8+ T cells sorted from blood, collected in a trial of the OX40 agonist ivuxolimab. Receptor source: an adult with an advanced solid tumor such as melanoma, head and neck, liver or kidney cancer.

The count of this clone is one. The chain employs TRBV10-2 and TRBJ1-5; D is ambiguous. CDR3 length: 15 amino acids. CDR1 is WSHSY and CDR2 is SAAADI in the germline V gene. V was cut by 2 bases and J by 0 bases, with 8 bases left in between. The chain's CDR3 is CASSEPRFSNQPQHF. CDR3 nucleotides: TGCGCCAGCAGTGAGCCTCGGTTTAGCAATCAGCCCCAGCATTTT.

V and J are TRBV5-1 and TRBJ1-2; TRBD1 matches 8 bases. This CDR3 contains 15 residues. The junction had 9 bases not matched to a gene; V was cut back by 4 bases and J by 4 bases. The germline V gene has CDR1 SGHRS and CDR2 YFSETQ. CDR3 coding DNA: TGCGCCAGCAGCGTCTCAGGGGGCGCCGTCTATGGCTACACCTTC. Its translation: CASSVSGGAVYGYTF.

This rearrangement joins TRBV11-3 to TRBJ2-6; unclear D gene. In germline, CDR1 is SGHNT, CDR2 YENEEA. V was cut by 6 bases and J by 4 bases, with 7 bases left in between. The CDR3 runs to 13 residues. The CDR3 here is CASSRSGANVLTF. The CDR3, as DNA: TGTGCCAGCAGTCGGAGCGGGGCCAACGTCCTGACTTTC.

This sequence joins TRBV7-9 and TRBJ2-2; weak D call: TRBD1 (6 bases). The CDR3 runs 15 residues. Germline lookup yields CDR1 SEHNR and CDR2 FQNEAQ (reference sequence). V was shortened by 4 bases and J by 8 bases, with 17 bases between the two germline ends. CDR3 in DNA: TGTGCCAGCAGCTCGCTCCGGGACACCAAAGGGGAGCTGTTTTTT. It translates to CASSSLRDTKGELFF.

This chain connects TRBV7-9 to TRBJ2-5, with 9 bases identical to TRBD1. J gave up 6 bases and V 5 bases, and 10 bases lay outside the gene matches. The CDR3 covers 15 residues. Germline assignment: CDR1 SEHNR and CDR2 FQNEAQ (reference sequence). This CDR3 is CASSPQWTGEKTQYF. CDR3 DNA: TGTGCCAGCAGCCCGCAATGGACAGGGGAAAAGACCCAGTACTTC. The full variable domain, rest sourced from reference TRBV7-9 and TRBJ2-5, is DTGVSQNPRHKITKRGQNVTFRCDPISEHNRLYWYRQTLGQGPEFLTYFQNEAQLEKSRLLSDRFSAERPKGSFSTLEIQRTEQGDSAMYLCASSPQWTGEKTQYFGPGTRLLVL.